This T cell receptor (beta chain) comes out of a study of PD-1 blockade in classical Hodgkin lymphoma. Study-level background: Once every 2 weeks, patients received intravenous nivolumab at 3 mg/kg.

The patients all showed relapse after autologous stem cell transplantation, while their brentuximab vedotin exposure varied. Complete response, partial response or progressive disease constituted the best responses recorded. On this clone itself: The target antigen is unknown.

Data came from immunoSEQ multiplex PCR; TCRdb stores just in-frame clones and leaves some out. The sample lists approximately 98,000 clones, 80% to 90% occurring once. Germline CDR1 and CDR2: SQVTM and ANQGSEA. V was shortened by 7 bases and J by 12 bases, with 10 bases between the two germline ends. This CDR3 has 9 residues. The study's findings and limits: Before treatment, complete responders showed about the same diversity as newly diagnosed patients.

This specimen was peripheral blood mononuclear cells (PBMCs), taken before the second cycle of nivolumab. The TCR originated in a human donor with classical Hodgkin lymphoma. The chain joins TRBV29-1 to TRBJ2-1, with D tentatively TRBD2 (6 bases). CDR3 sequence reads: CSAGTLQFF. DNA of the CDR3: TGCAGCGCTGGGACTTTGCAGTTCTTC.